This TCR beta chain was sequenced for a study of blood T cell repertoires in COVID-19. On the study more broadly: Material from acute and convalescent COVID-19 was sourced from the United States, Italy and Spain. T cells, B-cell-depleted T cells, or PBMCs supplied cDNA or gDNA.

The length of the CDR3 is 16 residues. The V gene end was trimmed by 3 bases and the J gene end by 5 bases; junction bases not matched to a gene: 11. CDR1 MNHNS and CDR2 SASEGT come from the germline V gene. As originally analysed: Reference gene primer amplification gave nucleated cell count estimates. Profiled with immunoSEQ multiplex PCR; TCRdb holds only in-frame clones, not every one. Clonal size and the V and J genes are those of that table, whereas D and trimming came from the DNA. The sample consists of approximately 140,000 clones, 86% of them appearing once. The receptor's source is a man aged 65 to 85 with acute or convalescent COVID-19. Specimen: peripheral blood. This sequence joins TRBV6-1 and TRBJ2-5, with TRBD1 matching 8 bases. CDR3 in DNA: TGTGCCAGCAGTGATACTCCGGGACAGGCGGGGGAGACCCAGTACTTC. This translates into CASSDTPGQAGETQYF.